The 32 T cell receptor beta chains reported below all come from one sample, sequenced in a study of spatial heterogeneity in lung cancer. Study outcomes and limitations: Expanded alpha and beta TCR counts within tumors tracked tumor mutation counts.

Their antigens are not known. TCRdb passed the 5' RACE reads through MiXCR, listing each CDR3 protein once. This sample yields 4,000 to 5,500 distinct CDR3 sequences, of which 8.4% are seen a single time; 16% belongs to the top ten. Time point of the sample: sample taken at primary tumor resection. Sequences were derived from lung tumor tissue, sampled at surgery. These receptors all come from a female donor with early-stage non-small cell lung cancer.

By its share, this clonotype is medium-sized. The chain is built from TRBV19 and TRBJ1-2; no firm D call. Germline CDR1 LNHDA, CDR2 SQIVND (reference sequence). The CDR3 consists of 13 residues. Trimming removed 3 bases from V and 8 bases from J, with 13 bases in between. CDR3 sequence: CASSITQGSGYTF. The DNA for the CDR3 is TGTGCCAGTAGTATTACCCAAGGGTCCGGCTACACCTTC.

By share, this clonotype ranks as medium-sized. V usage is TRBV30 and J usage is TRBJ2-1; D gene unclear. Trimming left V 2 bases short and J 5 bases short, with 10 bases between. CDR1 and CDR2 from the germline V gene are GTSNPN and SVGIG (reference sequence). The CDR3 is 13 residues long. This CDR3 is CAWSFGRDNEQFF. CDR3 in DNA: TGTGCCTGGAGTTTCGGCCGAGACAATGAGCAGTTCTTC.

This clonotype has more than one count but fewer than ten. The chain has TRBV20-1 and TRBJ1-1; TRBD1 is a possible D gene (5 bases). Germline assignment: CDR1 DFQATT and CDR2 SNEGSKA (reference sequence). The V gene lost 0 bases and the J gene lost 1 base, with 12 bases spanning the gap. The CDR3 totals 15 residues. This chain's CDR3 is CSARDHGRGNTEAFF. In nucleotides, the CDR3 is TGCAGTGCTAGAGATCATGGGAGGGGGAACACTGAAGCTTTCTTT.

This chain links TRBV23-1 with TRBJ2-7; D gene uncertain. TRBV23-1 is an ORF, with its function uncertain. Trimming left V 1 base short and J 2 bases short, with 12 bases between. The CDR3 is made up of 15 amino acids. CDR3 bases: TGCGCCAGCAGTCAATTCTCTCGCCGTACCTACGAGCAGTACTTC. Translation: CASSQFSRRTYEQYF.

This clonotype was counted between two and nine times. This chain joins TRBV15 and TRBJ1-1, with a weak D call TRBD1 (5 bases). Trimming pared 0 bases from V and 7 bases from J, leaving 12 bases between. Germline V gives CDR1 LNHNV, CDR2 YYDKDF (reference sequence). The CDR3 covers 14 residues. The DNA for the CDR3 is TGTGCCACCAGCAGAGATCGGGGCAGACTTGAAGCTTTCTTT. It codes for CATSRDRGRLEAFF.

This clonotype was recorded at least ten times. The chain joins TRBV13 to TRBJ2-5; 8 bases align to TRBD1. The CDR3 contains 15 residues. Germline V gene sequence: CDR1 PRHDT, CDR2 FYEKMQ (reference sequence). The V gene end was trimmed by 5 bases and the J gene end by 5 bases; junction bases not matched to a gene: 10. The CDR3 region has the DNA TGTGCCAGCAGCATTCGACAGGGGAGAGGGGAGACCCAGTACTTC. Encoded protein: CASSIRQGRGETQYF.

By its share, this clonotype is medium-sized (0.01 to 0.1%). This chain joins TRBV7-9 and TRBJ1-1, with 7 bases fitting TRBD1. Per germline, CDR1 SEHNR and CDR2 FQNEAQ (reference sequence). With V trimmed by 7 bases and J by 6 bases, 20 bases remained unmatched. This CDR3 has 17 amino acids. CDR3 region: CASTPRQGGPLNPEAFF. The CDR3 coding sequence is TGTGCCAGCACCCCAAGACAGGGAGGCCCCTTAAACCCTGAAGCTTTCTTT.

This clonotype has a handful of counts. The rearrangement uses TRBV6-6 and TRBJ1-5, with TRBD1 identical over 9 bases. CDR3 size: 15 residues. V was pared by 5 bases and J by 1 base, with 3 bases of the junction left unmatched. Germline CDR1 reads MNHNY; CDR2 reads SVGAGI (reference sequence). The CDR3 here is CASSDGTGSNQPQHF. The CDR3 DNA follows: TGTGCCAGCAGTGACGGGACAGGGAGCAATCAGCCCCAGCATTTT.

This sequence joins TRBV7-3 and TRBJ2-1, with 11 positions matching TRBD2. Trimming took 6 bases from V and 4 from J; bases not matched to a gene: 8. Germline CDR1 and CDR2: SGHTA and FQGTGA. The CDR3 spans 16 residues. The CDR3 here is CASSRLAGTLYNEQFF. Written as DNA, the CDR3 is TGTGCCAGCAGTCGACTAGCGGGGACCTTATACAATGAGCAGTTCTTC.

In its sample, this clonotype ranks as medium-sized. The genes are TRBV5-1 and TRBJ2-7, with unresolved D. Trimming shortened V by 0 bases and J by 1 base, and 8 bases separated the two germline ends. The V gene's germline CDR1 is SGHRS and CDR2 YFSETQ. The CDR3 runs to 14 residues. Written as DNA, the CDR3 is TGCGCCAGCAGCTTGGATCGTCGGTCCTACGAGCAGTACTTC. Protein product: CASSLDRRSYEQYF.

This clonotype is labeled as medium-sized (0.01 to 0.1%). This chain links TRBV20-1 with TRBJ2-2, with 10 bases lining up with TRBD1. Germline CDR1 DFQATT, CDR2 SNEGSKA (reference sequence). The CDR3 is 13 residues long. Trimming removed 6 bases from V and 5 bases from J; junction bases left unmatched: 3. The CDR3 here is CSADRGGTGELFF. CDR3 nucleotides: TGCAGTGCGGACAGGGGGGGTACCGGGGAGCTGTTTTTT.

This clonotype was seen a few times. The chain combines TRBV6-6 with TRBJ2-3; TRBD2 aligns across 11 bases. CDR1 and CDR2 (germline): MNHNY, SVGAGI (reference sequence). With V trimmed by 4 bases and J by 0 bases, 15 bases remained unmatched. CDR3 length: 20 residues. The chain's CDR3 is CASSFTSGGSTTGSTDTQYF. The CDR3 DNA follows: TGTGCCAGCAGTTTTACTAGCGGGGGATCAACGACTGGGAGCACAGATACGCAGTATTTT.

In this sample, this clonotype turned up a few times. This chain connects TRBV10-3 to TRBJ2-3, with TRBD2 matching 9 bases. With 5 bases clipped from V and 0 bases from J, the junction kept 3 bases outside the gene matches. Germline V gene data show CDR1 as ENHRY and CDR2 as SYGVKD. The CDR3 extends over 15 amino acids. CDR3: CAISLAGPSTDTQYF. The CDR3 DNA sequence: TGTGCCATCAGTCTAGCGGGACCAAGCACAGATACGCAGTATTTT.

This clonotype rates as medium-sized (0.01 to 0.1%). The V gene is TRBV24-1, the J gene TRBJ2-3; D possibly corresponds to TRBD2 (5 bases). The germline gives CDR1 KGHDR, CDR2 SFDVKD. Between the trimmed V and J ends, which lost 3 bases and 6 bases, there was a span of 9 bases. The CDR3 contains 13 residues. DNA of the CDR3: TGTGCCACCAGTGATGTGAGGGCCGATACGCAGTATTTT. Its protein is CATSDVRADTQYF.

The chain links TRBV19 to TRBJ2-2; D is possibly TRBD1 or TRBD2 (6 bases each). Trimming removed 11 bases at V and 2 bases at J, with 12 bases between. Germline V gene data show CDR1 as LNHDA and CDR2 as SQIVND (reference sequence). The CDR3 consists of 13 residues. The CDR3 sequence: CALGGANTGELFF. The CDR3 bases are TGTGCCCTCGGGGGCGCTAACACCGGGGAGCTGTTTTTT.

The V call is TRBV12-3 or TRBV12-4, the J call TRBJ2-7; D is undetermined. Trimming removed 6 bases from V and 4 bases from J, with 16 bases in between. CDR3 size: 14 residues. CDR3 sequence reads: CASSSDSGGYEQYF. The CDR3 DNA is TGTGCCAGCAGCTCCGACTCAGGCGGTTACGAGCAGTACTTC.

V gene TRBV20-1 combines with J gene TRBJ1-5; 7 nucleotides match TRBD1. The CDR3 totals 13 residues. The V segment lost 2 bases and the J segment 5 bases; nucleotides outside the gene matches: 3. Germline lookup yields CDR1 DFQATT and CDR2 SNEGSKA (reference sequence). This CDR3 reads CSARRQGDQPQHF. The CDR3 coding sequence is TGCAGTGCTAGAAGACAGGGTGATCAGCCCCAGCATTTT.

This clonotype has more than one count but fewer than ten. The chain couples TRBV6-2 or TRBV6-3 to TRBJ1-2, with 7 bases identical to TRBD1. V trimming: 7 bases; J trimming: 5 bases; junction bases outside the gene matches: 4. The CDR3 is made up of 12 amino acids. CDR1 MNHEY and CDR2 SVGEGT come from the germline V gene. CDR3 residues: CASKTGTYGYTF. The CDR3 DNA reads as TGTGCCAGCAAGACAGGGACTTATGGCTACACCTTC.

This clonotype has more than one count but fewer than ten. The genes are TRBV9 and TRBJ1-1; D is unclear. From germline, CDR1 is SGDLS and CDR2 YYNGEE. The CDR3 contains 14 residues. V lost 0 bases, J lost 4 bases, and 10 bases lay in between. CDR3 region: CASSVATGFTEAFF. The DNA of the CDR3 is TGTGCCAGCAGCGTAGCTACGGGCTTCACTGAAGCTTTCTTT. The full variable domain, in which reference TRBV9 and TRBJ1-1 provide the parts outside the CDR3, is DSGVTQTPKHLITATGQRVTLRCSPRSGDLSVYWYQQSLDQGLQFLIQYYNGEERAKGNILERFSAQQFPDLHSELNLSSLELGDSALYFCASSVATGFTEAFFGQGTRLTVV.

This clonotype was picked up a small number of times. The rearrangement uses TRBV5-5 and TRBJ1-5; 8 bases map to TRBD1. V lost 4 bases and J lost 2; bases outside the gene matches: 2. The CDR3 runs to 14 residues. From germline, CDR1 is SGHKS and CDR2 YYEKEE (reference sequence). The CDR3 DNA follows: TGTGCCAGCAGCCTGACAGGGGGCAATCAGCCCCAGCATTTT. It codes for CASSLTGGNQPQHF.

This clonotype counts as medium-sized. V and J are TRBV27 and TRBJ2-3; unclear D gene. CDR3 size: 13 residues. Germline V gene sequence: CDR1 MNHEY, CDR2 SMNVEV (reference sequence). The V end lost 4 bases, the J end lost 1 base, and 6 bases lay between the germline ends. The CDR3 here is CASSSLGTDTQYF. CDR3 in DNA: TGTGCCAGCAGTTCCCTAGGCACAGATACGCAGTATTTT.

By proportion, this clonotype is large (0.1 to 1%). The genes are TRBV20-1 and TRBJ1-1, with D uncertain. The length of the CDR3 is 13 residues. CDR1 and CDR2 (germline): DFQATT, SNEGSKA (reference sequence). Trimming left V 1 base short and J 1 base short, with 7 bases between. CDR3 sequence reads: CSARVVRNTEAFF. As DNA, the CDR3 is TGCAGTGCTAGAGTGGTCCGGAACACTGAAGCTTTCTTT.

Only a few counts were recorded for this clonotype. This chain links TRBV5-4 with TRBJ2-6, with D maybe TRBD2 (6 bases). Germline assignment: CDR1 SGHNT and CDR2 YYREEE (reference sequence). Trimming took 9 bases from V and 0 from J, leaving 19 bases between them. The CDR3 contains 17 residues. The CDR3 protein is CATHMGGRSSGANVLTF. Here the CDR3 DNA reads TGTGCCACCCACATGGGGGGTAGGAGCTCTGGGGCCAACGTCCTGACTTTC.

Only a few counts were recorded for this clonotype. This CDR3 is CASSVGQNSYEQYF. The CDR3 DNA reads as TGTGCCAGCAGCGTAGGGCAGAACTCCTACGAGCAGTACTTC. The V call is TRBV9, the J call TRBJ2-7, with D uncertain. This CDR3 region has 14 residues. The germline V and J ends were trimmed by 0 bases and 0 bases, with 7 bases remaining between them. Germline V gene data show CDR1 as SGDLS and CDR2 as YYNGEE.

By share, this clonotype counts as medium-sized (0.01 to 0.1%). The chain is built from TRBV25-1 and TRBJ1-1; D is ambiguous. Trimming pared 2 bases from V and 0 bases from J, leaving 4 bases between. CDR3 length: 13 residues. Germline CDR1 is MGHDK and CDR2 is SYGVNS. The CDR3 nucleotides are TGTGCCAGCAGTGAAAATATGAACACTGAAGCTTTCTTT. This codes for CASSENMNTEAFF.

This clonotype was recorded many times. V is TRBV5-1 and J is TRBJ2-2; D not resolved. With 0 bases removed from V and 0 bases from J, the gap between germline ends came to 3 bases. The germline gives CDR1 SGHRS, CDR2 YFSETQ. The CDR3 covers 14 residues. The CDR3 DNA sequence: TGCGCCAGCAGCTTGGCCCCGAACACCGGGGAGCTGTTTTTT. Amino acid sequence: CASSLAPNTGELFF.

The rearrangement links TRBV4-3 to TRBJ2-3; TRBD2 is a possible D gene (7 bases). CDR1 is LGHNA and CDR2 is YSLEER in the germline V gene. This CDR3 is built from 13 residues. V was shortened by 2 bases and J by 6 bases, with 9 bases between the two germline ends. As DNA, the CDR3 is TGCGCCAGCAGCCAACGGGGGGCGGATACGCAGTATTTT. Protein: CASSQRGADTQYF.

This clonotype rates as medium-sized. V usage is TRBV7-2 and J usage is TRBJ1-3; 7 positions match TRBD1. V lost 1 base, J lost 2 bases, and 5 bases stayed unmatched. Germline CDR1 reads SGHTA; CDR2 reads FQGNSA. The CDR3 consists of 16 residues. The CDR3 reads CASSLVGTAPGNTIYF. The DNA for the CDR3 is TGTGCCAGCAGCTTAGTGGGGACAGCTCCTGGAAACACCATATATTTT.

The CDR3 loop reads CASNSAGWTGELFF. As DNA, the CDR3 is TGTGCCAGCAACTCAGCGGGGTGGACCGGGGAGCTGTTTTTT. The chain uses TRBV6-2 or TRBV6-3 and TRBJ2-2; 7 positions match TRBD2. J lost 5 bases, V lost 7 bases, and 7 bases had no gene match. In germline, CDR1 is MNHEY, CDR2 SVGEGT. The CDR3 loop spans 14 amino acids.

The chain is built from TRBV5-4 and TRBJ2-7; D not resolved. CDR3 length: 14 amino acids. Germline CDR1 reads SGHNT; CDR2 reads YYREEE (reference sequence). V was cut by 2 bases and J by 2 bases, with 11 bases left in between. The CDR3 DNA reads as TGTGCCAGCAGCTTACGTATTCCCCCCTACGAGCAGTACTTC. Residues: CASSLRIPPYEQYF.

This clonotype is categorized as large. The chain is built from TRBV4-3 and TRBJ2-7; no definite D call. This CDR3 comprises 13 residues. The ends were cut back, 4 bases at V and 0 bases at J, with 7 bases in the middle. Germline CDR1 reads LGHNA; CDR2 reads YSLEER. The CDR3 sequence is CASSPGISYEQYF. The CDR3, as DNA: TGCGCCAGCAGCCCCGGAATCTCCTACGAGCAGTACTTC.

This clonotype appeared many times. CDR3 DNA: TGTGCCAGCAGAAAACTCGGGGCTGAAGCTTTCTTT. It specifies CASRKLGAEAFF. The genes are TRBV28 and TRBJ1-1; no reliable D call. Trimming shortened V by 6 bases and J by 6 bases, and 11 bases separated the two germline ends. The CDR3 length is 12 residues. Germline values: CDR1 MDHEN, CDR2 SYDVKM.